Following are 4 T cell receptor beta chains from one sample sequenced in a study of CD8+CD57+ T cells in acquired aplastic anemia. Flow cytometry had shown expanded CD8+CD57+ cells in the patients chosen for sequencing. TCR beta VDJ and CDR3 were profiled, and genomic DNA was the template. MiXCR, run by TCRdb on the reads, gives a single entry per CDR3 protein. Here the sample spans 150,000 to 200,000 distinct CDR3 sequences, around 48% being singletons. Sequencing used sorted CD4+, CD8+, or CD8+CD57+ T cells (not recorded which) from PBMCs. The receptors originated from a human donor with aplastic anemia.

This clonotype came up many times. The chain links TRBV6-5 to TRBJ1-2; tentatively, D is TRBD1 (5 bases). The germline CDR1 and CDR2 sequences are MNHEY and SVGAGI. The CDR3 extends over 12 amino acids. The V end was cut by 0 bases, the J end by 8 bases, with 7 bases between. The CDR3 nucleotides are TGTGCCAGCAGTTACTCAGGGGACGGCTACACCTTC. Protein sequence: CASSYSGDGYTF.

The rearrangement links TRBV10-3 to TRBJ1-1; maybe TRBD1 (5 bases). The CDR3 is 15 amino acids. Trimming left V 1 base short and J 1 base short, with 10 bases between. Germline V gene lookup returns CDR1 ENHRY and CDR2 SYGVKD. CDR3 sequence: CAISEFAGGNTEAFF. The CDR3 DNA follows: TGTGCCATCAGTGAGTTTGCGGGGGGGAACACTGAAGCTTTCTTT.

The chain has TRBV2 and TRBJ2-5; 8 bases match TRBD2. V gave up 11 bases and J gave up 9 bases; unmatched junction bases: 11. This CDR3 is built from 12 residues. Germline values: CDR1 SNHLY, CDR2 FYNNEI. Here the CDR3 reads CAGRGWREAQYF. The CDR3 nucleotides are TGTGCCGGTAGAGGGTGGCGGGAGGCCCAGTACTTC.

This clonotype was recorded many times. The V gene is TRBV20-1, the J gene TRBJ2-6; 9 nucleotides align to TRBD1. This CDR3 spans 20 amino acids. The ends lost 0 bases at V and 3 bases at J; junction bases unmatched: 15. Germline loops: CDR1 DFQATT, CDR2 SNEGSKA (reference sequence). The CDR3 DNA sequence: TGCAGTGCTAGAGATTGGTCCAGGGGGACAGGGTCCTATGGGGCCAACGTCCTGACTTTC. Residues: CSARDWSRGTGSYGANVLTF.